This TCR beta chain was retrieved from a study of HIV-infected patients and healthy controls. The overall study: The CD4:CD8 ratio increased slightly in early therapy, but CD8 counts showed no consistent change.

Study findings and constraints: MAIT alpha-chain CDR3s were frequent in healthy controls, depleted in HIV+. Size-matched repertoire data failed to replicate the apparent Gini index recovery after therapy in HIV-infected patients.

Antiretroviral therapy had run roughly three months, about 14 weeks, before follow-up blood collection. All unsorted peripheral T cells were captured because whole blood was used without fractionation. There are many counts of this clonotype. Antigen: not known. About 480 ng RNA was reverse transcribed with alpha and beta constant-region primers. Using multiplexing indices, alpha and beta chain libraries were generated apart by chain-specific third strand synthesis. From the 5' RACE reads, TCRdb called clonotypes with MiXCR, one entry per CDR3 protein. This sample has more than 15,000 distinct CDR3 sequences, with 8.5% to 9% found just once. This CDR3 comprises 18 residues. J was trimmed by 5 bases and V by 0 bases; bases with no gene match: 10. CDR1 is MNHNS, CDR2 SASEGT, per germline.

The sequencing here drew on blood, taken during antiretroviral therapy. This sequence was found in an adult with HIV infection. The rearrangement uses TRBV6-1 and TRBJ2-1; 10 bases are a match to TRBD1. CDR3 sequence (DNA): TGTGCCAGCAGTGAAGCCGCTAAGGGACAGGGGTTGGACAATGAGCAGTTCTTC. It yields the protein CASSEAAKGQGLDNEQFF.